The rows below give T cell receptor beta chains drawn from one sample of a study of cytomegalovirus exposure and HLA in healthy donors. Clones were sequenced by immunoSEQ multiplex PCR, and TCRdb holds only the in-frame ones, with some missing. The sample has tens of thousands of clones; 55% to 75% are singletons. Sequencing was done on a sample of PBMCs. These receptors originate from a woman aged 40 to 50 in good health and CMV-seropositive. Both conserved end residues are part of each CDR3. A D gene is named only where the DNA matches it firmly. Expanded clones are given a class, and other clones once, few, many or no size at all.

d_call: -
v_call: TRBV9
j_call: TRBJ1-2
clone_size: -
cdr3_nt: TGTGCCAGCAGCGCTTCCTATGGCTACACCTTC
cdr3_aa: CASSASYGYTF

d_call: TRBD2
v_call: TRBV5-4
j_call: TRBJ2-3
clone_size: -
cdr3_nt: TGTGCCAGCAGCTTGGAATCGACGGCGGGGGGGCATTGTTTT
cdr3_aa: CASSLESTAGGHCF

d_call: -
v_call: TRBV6-1
j_call: TRBJ2-2
clone_size: -
cdr3_nt: TGTGCCAGCAGTGAAGGGTGGGGCCACCGGGCCGGGGAGCTGTTTTTT
cdr3_aa: CASSEGWGHRAGELFF

d_call: -
v_call: TRBV18
j_call: TRBJ2-5
clone_size: -
cdr3_nt: TGTGCCAGCTCCCCCACAGGGTCCCTACAAGAGACCCAGTACTTC
cdr3_aa: CASSPTGSLQETQYF

d_call: -
v_call: TRBV15
j_call: TRBJ2-7
clone_size: once
cdr3_nt: TGTGCCACCAGCAGTATGAGGCAGGGGAAAATCTTC
cdr3_aa: CATSSMRQGKIF

d_call: -
v_call: TRBV7-3
j_call: TRBJ2-2
clone_size: -
cdr3_nt: TGTGCCAGCAGCTTAGCCTACCTCACCGGGGAGCTGTTTTTT
cdr3_aa: CASSLAYLTGELFF

d_call: TRBD1
v_call: TRBV4-1
j_call: TRBJ2-2
clone_size: -
cdr3_nt: TGCGCCAGCAGCCAACGGACGGGACAGGGGGCGCCGGCCGGGGAGCTGTTTTTT
cdr3_aa: CASSQRTGQGAPAGELFF

d_call: -
v_call: TRBV5-1
j_call: TRBJ2-7
clone_size: -
cdr3_nt: TGCGCCAGCAGCTTAGAAGTCCAGGGCGAGCAGTACTTC
cdr3_aa: CASSLEVQGEQYF

d_call: -
v_call: TRBV19
j_call: TRBJ1-5
clone_size: -
cdr3_nt: TGTGCCAGTAGTTCAGAAAAGTATGATCAGCCCCAGCATTTT
cdr3_aa: CASSSEKYDQPQHF

d_call: TRBD2
v_call: TRBV13
j_call: TRBJ2-1
clone_size: -
cdr3_nt: TGTGCCAGCAGCCTAGGACTAGCGGCCGACAATGAGCAGTTCTTC
cdr3_aa: CASSLGLAADNEQFF

d_call: TRBD1
v_call: TRBV5-4
j_call: TRBJ2-5
clone_size: few
cdr3_nt: TGTGCCAGCAGCTCCCAGGGGGCGGGAGAGACCCAGTACTTC
cdr3_aa: CASSSQGAGETQYF

d_call: TRBD1
v_call: TRBV25-1
j_call: TRBJ2-3
clone_size: medium-sized
cdr3_nt: TGTGCCAGCAGTGCTGGGGGACAGGCTATAGATACGCAGTATTTT
cdr3_aa: CASSAGGQAIDTQYF

d_call: -
v_call: TRBV5-5
j_call: TRBJ1-1
clone_size: -
cdr3_nt: TGTGCCAGCAGCACAGTTGGGGAGGGAATGAACACTGAAGCTTTCTTT
cdr3_aa: CASSTVGEGMNTEAFF

d_call: -
v_call: TRBV5-6
j_call: TRBJ2-2
clone_size: -
cdr3_nt: TGTGCCAGCAGCTTCGGGTCATCGAACACCGGGGAGCTGTTTTTT
cdr3_aa: CASSFGSSNTGELFF

d_call: TRBD1
v_call: TRBV7-2
j_call: TRBJ1-1
clone_size: few
cdr3_nt: TGTGCCAGCAGCCTAAGGGGGCTGGGGACTGAAGCTTTCTTT
cdr3_aa: CASSLRGLGTEAFF

d_call: -
v_call: TRBV11-3
j_call: TRBJ1-1
clone_size: -
cdr3_nt: TGTGCCAGCAGCTTAGGTAATGTGAACACTGAAGCTTTCTTT
cdr3_aa: CASSLGNVNTEAFF

d_call: TRBD1
v_call: TRBV27
j_call: TRBJ1-6
clone_size: -
cdr3_nt: TGTGCCAGCAGTAACATCGGGACAGGGGGAAATTCACCCCTCCACTTT
cdr3_aa: CASSNIGTGGNSPLHF

d_call: TRBD1
v_call: TRBV10-2
j_call: TRBJ2-7
clone_size: -
cdr3_nt: TGCGCCAGCGGAACAGGGGGCCGCTACGAGCAGTACTTC
cdr3_aa: CASGTGGRYEQYF

d_call: TRBD2
v_call: TRBV6-5
j_call: TRBJ2-7
clone_size: -
cdr3_nt: TGTGCCAGCAGTTACGGGGGGGGGCAGTACTTC
cdr3_aa: CASSYGGGQYF

d_call: TRBD1
v_call: TRBV15
j_call: TRBJ2-7
clone_size: -
cdr3_nt: TGTGCCACCAGCAGAGATCTAGGGGACAGGGGGCCCGGCGAGCAGTACTTC
cdr3_aa: CATSRDLGDRGPGEQYF

d_call: -
v_call: TRBV5-6
j_call: TRBJ1-3
clone_size: -
cdr3_nt: TGTGCCAGCAGGGACACCGGGGGGTACTCTGGAAACACCATATATTTT
cdr3_aa: CASRDTGGYSGNTIYF

d_call: -
v_call: TRBV6-1
j_call: TRBJ1-2
clone_size: -
cdr3_nt: TGTGCCAGCAGTGAGGTCGCAACTTTTAACTATGGCTACACCTTC
cdr3_aa: CASSEVATFNYGYTF

d_call: TRBD1
v_call: TRBV11-1
j_call: TRBJ2-2
clone_size: -
cdr3_nt: TGTGCCAGCAGCCTCGGGACAGCGAACACCGGGGAGCTGTTTTTT
cdr3_aa: CASSLGTANTGELFF